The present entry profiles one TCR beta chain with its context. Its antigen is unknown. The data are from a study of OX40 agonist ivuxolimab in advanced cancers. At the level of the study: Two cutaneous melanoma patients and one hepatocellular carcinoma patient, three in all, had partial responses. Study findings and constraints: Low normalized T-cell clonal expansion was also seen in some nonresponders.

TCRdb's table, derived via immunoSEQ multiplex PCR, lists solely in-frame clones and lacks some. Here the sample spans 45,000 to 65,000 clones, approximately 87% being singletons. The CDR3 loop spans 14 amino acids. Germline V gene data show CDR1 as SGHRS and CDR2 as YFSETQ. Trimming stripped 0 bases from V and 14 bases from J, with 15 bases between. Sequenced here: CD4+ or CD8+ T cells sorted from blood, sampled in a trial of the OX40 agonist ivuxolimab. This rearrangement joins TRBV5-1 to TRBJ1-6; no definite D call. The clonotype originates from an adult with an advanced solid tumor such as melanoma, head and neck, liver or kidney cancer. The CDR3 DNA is TGCGCCAGCAGCTTGGTGGGCGGCCGGGAGGCCCTCCACTTT. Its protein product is CASSLVGGREALHF.